This T cell receptor beta chain stems from a study of blood T cell repertoires in COVID-19. The overall study: The origin of the acute and convalescent COVID-19 samples was the United States, Italy and Spain. PBMCs, B-cell-depleted T cells, or T cells provided the cDNA or gDNA that made up the material.

Methods used by the authors: It was from reference gene primer amplification that nucleated cell counts were estimated. The table came from immunoSEQ multiplex PCR; TCRdb's copy has only in-frame clones and leaves some out. D and trimming come from the DNA, and the V and J calls and clone size come from that table. Here the sample spans approximately 230,000 clones, roughly 87% being singletons. This CDR3 is built from 13 residues. The V gene's germline CDR1 is SGDLS and CDR2 YYNGEE. Trimming removed 2 bases from V and 4 bases from J, with 9 bases in between. This clone turned up a few times. The clonotype originates from a young man with active or convalescent COVID-19. The chain employs TRBV9 and TRBJ1-2; D is ambiguous. The sequenced sample was peripheral blood. The CDR3 nucleotides read TGTGCCAGCAGCGTCGGAGGTGGCTATGGCTACACCTTC. Amino acids: CASSVGGGYGYTF.